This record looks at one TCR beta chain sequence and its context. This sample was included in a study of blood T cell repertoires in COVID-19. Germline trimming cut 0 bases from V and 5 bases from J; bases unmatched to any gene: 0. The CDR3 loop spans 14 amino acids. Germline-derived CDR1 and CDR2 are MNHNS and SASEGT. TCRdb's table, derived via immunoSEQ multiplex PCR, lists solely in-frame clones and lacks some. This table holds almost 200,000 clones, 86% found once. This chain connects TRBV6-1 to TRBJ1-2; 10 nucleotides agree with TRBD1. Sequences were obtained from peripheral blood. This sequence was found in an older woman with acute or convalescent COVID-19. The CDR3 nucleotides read TGTGCCAGCAGTGAAGCGGGACAGGGGTATGGCTACACCTTC. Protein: CASSEAGQGYGYTF.